This T cell receptor beta chain is drawn from a study of T cell responses to AZD1222 COVID-19 vaccine. Study results and limitations: It should be noted that donors were predominantly white British and more often female, and clonal diversity was possibly underestimated.

Some clones are missing from TCRdb's copy, which holds only in-frame ones; the method was immunoSEQ multiplex PCR. The sample gives about 82,000 clones, roughly 85% of which show up once; about 1.3% is in the top ten. Second doses that came at about 4 or about 12 weeks were put together. Germline trimming cut 0 bases from V and 7 bases from J; bases unmatched to any gene: 3. This CDR3 is built from 15 residues. Germline V gene sequence: CDR1 SGHRS, CDR2 YFSETQ. Comment on this clone: Its antigen is unknown.

Sequences were derived from peripheral blood, sampled 28 days after the second AZD1222 dose. This clonotype originated in an adult who received the AZD1222 COVID-19 vaccine. V and J are TRBV5-1 and TRBJ1-4; TRBD1 agrees at 10 bases. The CDR3 bases are TGCGCCAGCAGCTTGGATGGACAGGGGGGTGAAAAACTGTTTTTT. It specifies CASSLDGQGGEKLFF.